One and the same sample provided the 6 T cell receptor beta chains below, sequenced in a study of cytomegalovirus exposure and HLA in healthy donors. The PCR used 60 Vbeta and 13 Jbeta primers. TCRdb's copy holds only in-frame clones and misses some; the assay was immunoSEQ multiplex PCR. In the table there are more than 110,000 clones, approximately 80% of which are singletons. Sequencing was performed on PBMCs. The receptors derive from a male donor in good health and CMV-seronegative.

The chain links TRBV5-1 to TRBJ2-5, with 9 bases fitting TRBD2. V dropped 4 bases and J dropped 5; count of bases not matched to a gene: 9. There are 15 residues in the CDR3. Germline V gene sequence: CDR1 SGHRS, CDR2 YFSETQ. The CDR3 reads CASSRFSGSGETQYF. In nucleotides, the CDR3 is TGCGCCAGCAGCCGTTTTAGCGGGAGTGGTGAGACCCAGTACTTC.

This chain connects TRBV11-3 to TRBJ2-1; D uncertain. The CDR3 is 12 amino acids. V lost 3 bases, J lost 8 bases, and 8 bases lay in between. In germline, CDR1 is SGHNT, CDR2 YENEEA. This CDR3 reads CASSLRGDEQFF. CDR3 nucleotide sequence: TGTGCCAGCAGCTTGAGAGGAGATGAGCAGTTCTTC. Together with reference TRBV11-3 and TRBJ2-1, the CDR3 gives the full variable domain: EAGVVQSPRYKIIEKKQPVAFWCNPISGHNTLYWYLQNLGQGPELLIRYENEEAVDDSQLPKDRFSAERLKGVDSTLKIQPAELGDSAVYLCASSLRGDEQFFGPGTRLTVL.

In DNA, the CDR3 is TGTGCCAGCAGCTACGGGACATCTGGAAACACCATATATTTT. Protein: CASSYGTSGNTIYF. The rearrangement links TRBV7-2 to TRBJ1-3; perhaps TRBD1 as D (6 bases). V gave up 4 bases and J gave up 1 base, with 8 bases separating them. The germline V gene has CDR1 SGHTA and CDR2 FQGNSA. The CDR3 covers 14 residues.

This clone has only one observation. The rearrangement joins TRBV19 to TRBJ2-3; 12 bases fit TRBD2. Germline loops: CDR1 LNHDA, CDR2 SQIVND (reference sequence). Trimming cost V 10 bases and J 2 bases; bases outside gene matches: 1. The CDR3 runs to 13 residues. The CDR3 sequence: CATSGRATDTQYF. CDR3 sequence (DNA): TGTGCCACTAGCGGGAGGGCCACAGATACGCAGTATTTT.

The chain has TRBV4-2 and TRBJ2-3; 10 bases match TRBD2. V gave up 4 bases and J gave up 4 bases; unmatched junction bases: 5. CDR1 and CDR2 from the germline V gene are LGHNA and YNFKEQ. The CDR3 is 15 amino acids. The CDR3 region has the DNA TGTGCCAGCAGCCCAGCGGGGGGGGCGGCAGATACGCAGTATTTT. The encoded protein is CASSPAGGAADTQYF.

The rearrangement joins TRBV5-6 to TRBJ1-2; 9 bases are shared with TRBD1. J lost 4 bases, V lost 7 bases, and 11 bases had no gene match. This CDR3 has 15 amino acids. Germline CDR1 is SGHDT and CDR2 is YYEEEE. CDR3 sequence reads: CASLAVGTGSYGYTF. In DNA form, the CDR3 reads TGTGCCAGCCTTGCGGTCGGGACAGGGAGCTATGGCTACACCTTC.